These 18 T cell receptor beta chains came from one sample sequenced in a study of vaccination effects on CD4 cells after COVID-19. Culture lasted about nine days before CD4+ T cell isolation. The participants, recipients of two vaccine doses, got either BNT162b2 or mRNA-1273. The method was immunoSEQ multiplex PCR; TCRdb's version includes in-frame clones alone and lacks a portion of them. The sample holds about 40,000 clones, approximately 70% seen once. For these receptors, no antigen is known. The sequences come from CD4+ T cells from PBMCs cultured without peptide, collected after COVID-19 vaccination. All receptors come from a human donor who received a COVID-19 vaccine.

The chain has TRBV7-9 and TRBJ1-1; 7 bases fit TRBD1. The CDR3 contains 14 residues. J was trimmed by 1 base and V by 5 bases; bases with no gene match: 4. Germline V gene lookup returns CDR1 SEHNR and CDR2 FQNEAQ (reference sequence). The DNA of the CDR3 is TGTGCCAGCAGCCAGGGACAGCAGAACACTGAAGCTTTCTTT. Translating gives CASSQGQQNTEAFF.

The V gene is TRBV7-8, the J gene TRBJ1-2, with 7 nucleotides matching TRBD1. V gave up 2 bases and J gave up 3 bases; unmatched junction bases: 6. This CDR3 is built from 15 residues. The germline V gene has CDR1 SGHVS and CDR2 FQNEAQ. The CDR3: CASSLYPGGDYGYTF. In DNA, the CDR3 is TGTGCCAGCAGCTTATACCCAGGGGGGGACTATGGCTACACCTTC.

In its sample, this clone was seen once. The V call is TRBV25-1, the J call TRBJ1-4; D is uncertain. The V end lost 7 bases, the J end lost 3 bases, and 6 bases lay between the germline ends. Germline V gene sequence: CDR1 MGHDK, CDR2 SYGVNS. CDR3 length: 12 residues. The CDR3 DNA follows: TGTGCCAGCAATCGGGCTAATGAAAAACTGTTTTTT. It yields the protein CASNRANEKLFF.

The count of this clone is one. This chain joins TRBV3-1 (or the pseudogene TRBV3-2) and TRBJ2-4, with 7 bases that match TRBD1. The CDR3 extends over 16 amino acids. Germline V gives CDR1 LGHDT, CDR2 YNNKEL (reference sequence). V was pared by 4 bases and J by 0 bases, with 6 bases of the junction left unmatched. The CDR3 nucleotides read TGTGCCAGCAGCCTACAGGGGTCCCTAGCCAAAAACATTCAGTACTTC. It translates to CASSLQGSLAKNIQYF.

V is TRBV5-6 and J is TRBJ2-1; 8 bases agree with TRBD2. The J segment lost 3 bases and the V segment lost 2 bases, leaving 4 bases of the junction unmatched. CDR1 SGHDT and CDR2 YYEEEE come from the germline V gene. The CDR3 is 15 residues long. The CDR3 nucleotides are TGTGCCAGCAGCTTTGCGGGGGGTGTCTACAATGAGCAGTTCTTC. As protein: CASSFAGGVYNEQFF.

The chain uses TRBV10-3 and TRBJ1-3; D call uncertain. This CDR3 contains 16 residues. V lost 0 bases, J lost 0 bases, and 9 bases lay in between. CDR1 and CDR2 from the germline V gene are ENHRY and SYGVKD. As DNA, the CDR3 is TGTGCCATCAGTGAGTCGATTGGGGACTCTGGAAACACCATATATTTT. Its protein product is CAISESIGDSGNTIYF.

The CDR3 is CATSEPQGGGANVLTF. CDR3 sequence (DNA): TGTGCCACCAGTGAGCCACAGGGCGGTGGGGCCAACGTCCTGACTTTC. J is TRBJ2-6 and V is TRBV24-1; D perhaps matches TRBD1 (6 bases). The ends were cut back, 4 bases at V and 3 bases at J, with 12 bases in the middle. CDR3 length equals 16 residues. Germline V gene data show CDR1 as KGHDR and CDR2 as SFDVKD.

V usage is TRBV11-1 and J usage is TRBJ1-4; D might be TRBD1 (6 bases). This CDR3 comprises 15 residues. The ends were cut back, 5 bases at V and 5 bases at J, with 15 bases in the middle. Germline V gene sequence: CDR1 SGHAT, CDR2 FQDESV (reference sequence). The DNA of the CDR3 is TGTGCCAGCAGCCCAGAGCGGACAGCGAATGAAAAACTGTTTTTT. Encoded protein: CASSPERTANEKLFF.

The rearrangement uses TRBV12-3 or TRBV12-4 and TRBJ2-7, with D perhaps matching TRBD2 (6 bases). Trimming cost V 3 bases and J 6 bases, with 12 bases left between them. This CDR3 comprises 13 residues. The CDR3 reads CASSLEAGGEQYF. The CDR3 region has the DNA TGTGCCAGCAGTTTGGAAGCGGGCGGCGAGCAGTACTTC.

The genes are TRBV24-1 and TRBJ2-7, with 8 bases aligning to TRBD2. CDR1 and CDR2 from the germline V gene are KGHDR and SFDVKD. The CDR3 covers 14 residues. V gave up 7 bases and J gave up 3 bases; unmatched junction bases: 7. CDR3 sequence reads: CATREAGAHYEQYF. The CDR3 DNA reads as TGTGCCACCAGGGAAGCGGGAGCTCACTACGAGCAGTACTTC.

V gene TRBV24-1 combines with J gene TRBJ2-6, with D possibly matching TRBD1 (5 bases). Trimming shortened V by 2 bases and J by 4 bases, and 8 bases separated the two germline ends. The germline V gene has CDR1 KGHDR and CDR2 SFDVKD. This CDR3 spans 15 amino acids. The CDR3 is CATSDSRAGANVLTF. CDR3 coding DNA: TGTGCCACCAGTGATTCCAGGGCCGGGGCCAACGTCCTGACTTTC.

The chain recombines TRBV9 with TRBJ1-4, with 12 bases identical to TRBD1. The V and J ends lost 2 bases and 7 bases, in that order; junction bases with no gene match: 6. The CDR3 length is 16 residues. Germline CDR1 and CDR2: SGDLS and YYNGEE. This CDR3 reads CASSVGTGGGSEKLFF. Written as DNA, the CDR3 is TGTGCCAGCAGCGTCGGGACAGGGGGCGGGAGTGAAAAACTGTTTTTT.

The genes are TRBV7-9 and TRBJ1-2; D ambiguous. Germline V lookup: CDR1 SEHNR, CDR2 FQNEAQ (reference sequence). This CDR3 has 13 amino acids. V lost 1 base, J lost 3 bases, and 6 bases lay in between. The CDR3 nucleotides are TGTGCCAGCAGCTTAGGATTCCACTATGGCTACACCTTC. Protein product: CASSLGFHYGYTF.

The V gene is TRBV6-1, the J gene TRBJ2-7, with D perhaps TRBD2 (6 bases). V lost 1 base and J 2 bases, leaving 18 bases between the germline ends. The CDR3 covers 17 residues. From germline, CDR1 is MNHNS and CDR2 SASEGT. The CDR3 protein is CASSEDPGGSPPYEQYF. Here the CDR3 DNA reads TGTGCCAGCAGTGAAGATCCCGGAGGGAGCCCACCCTACGAGCAGTACTTC.

Only one count was recorded for this clone. V is TRBV6-2 or TRBV6-3 and J is TRBJ1-4; weak D call: TRBD1 (5 bases). Between the trimmed V and J ends, which lost 4 bases and 4 bases, there was a span of 13 bases. This CDR3 region has 15 residues. Per the germline V gene, CDR1 is MNHEY and CDR2 is SVGEGT. The CDR3 loop reads CASSSPGRSNEKLFF. The CDR3 region has the DNA TGTGCCAGCAGTTCACCGGGACGGAGTAATGAAAAACTGTTTTTT.

This rearrangement joins TRBV5-4 to TRBJ2-3; D assignment may be TRBD1 or TRBD2 (6 bases each). The CDR3 consists of 16 residues. Germline loops: CDR1 SGHNT, CDR2 YYREEE (reference sequence). Trimming removed 4 bases at V and 3 bases at J, with 18 bases between. The CDR3 here is CASSKGGGGLTDTQYF. Written as DNA, the CDR3 is TGTGCCAGCAGCAAGGGGGGTGGGGGGCTGACAGATACGCAGTATTTT. Based on the CDR3 plus reference TRBV5-4 and TRBJ2-3, the full variable domain is ETGVTQSPTHLIKTRGQQVTLRCSSQSGHNTVSWYQQALGQGPQFIFQYYREEENGRGNFPPRFSGLQFPNYSSELNVNALELDDSALYLCASSKGGGGLTDTQYFGPGTRLTVL.

This clone was counted between two and nine times. The rearrangement uses TRBV18 and TRBJ2-1; D uncertain. Germline-derived CDR1 and CDR2 are KGHSH and LQKENI. The ends were cut back, 6 bases at V and 10 bases at J, with 10 bases in the middle. CDR3 length equals 11 residues. The CDR3 DNA is TGTGCCAGCTCTCCAGACGCGGAGCAGTTCTTC. Residues: CASSPDAEQFF.

Points on this clone: At one end the junction does not follow the germline gene, possibly because of a read error. This chain uses TRBV9 with TRBJ1-5, with unresolved D. CDR1 SGDLS and CDR2 YYNGEE come from the germline V gene. There are 11 residues in the CDR3. CDR3 DNA sequence: TGTGCCAGCAGCGTAGTTCAGTCCCAGCATTTT. Protein: CASSVVQSQHF.